These 19 T cell receptor beta chains came from one sample sequenced in a study of T cells expressing NK-cell markers. TCRdb reworked the 5' RACE reads into one entry per CDR3 protein, no DNA. The ten most abundant clones cover less than 20% of a sample with approximately 110,000 distinct CDR3 sequences. What was sequenced was blood T cells: a sorted CD56 or NKG2C T cell subset, CD4+ or CD8+ T cells, or bulk PBMC T cells (not recorded which). These receptor sequences come from a woman between 18 and 75 years old in good health.

This chain uses TRBV5-1 with TRBJ2-7. The CDR3 is 13 amino acids. Germline V CDR1 and CDR2: SGHRS, YFSETQ. The CDR3 sequence: CASSLGLVYEQYF.

The chain recombines TRBV7-9 with TRBJ2-2; the TCRdb call, TRBD1, lacks DNA for checking. Germline V gene lookup returns CDR1 SEHNR and CDR2 FQNEAQ (reference sequence). The CDR3 spans 15 residues. CDR3 amino acids: CASSYSQGEVGELFF.

The chain carries TRBV7-6 and TRBJ1-4; TCRdb outputs TRBD1, but without DNA this stays unchecked. This CDR3 is built from 13 residues. Per germline, CDR1 SGHVS and CDR2 FNYEAQ. The CDR3 loop reads CASSSTEFEKLFF.

The chain couples TRBV28 to TRBJ2-3; TCRdb names TRBD1, which stays unverified in the absence of DNA. This CDR3 comprises 14 residues. Looked up from germline, CDR1 is MDHEN and CDR2 is SYDVKM. CDR3 region: CASESGASSDTQYF.

The V and J genes are TRBV27 and TRBJ1-2; checking the TCRdb D call of TRBD1 is not possible without DNA. CDR3 length: 11 amino acids. Germline V gene data show CDR1 as MNHEY and CDR2 as SMNVEV (reference sequence). The CDR3 region is CASSGGNGYTF.

The rearrangement uses TRBV10-3 and TRBJ2-1; the TCRdb D gene call, TRBD2, has no DNA to confirm it. Looked up from germline, CDR1 is ENHRY and CDR2 is SYGVKD. The CDR3 is 14 residues long. CDR3 in amino acids: CAISDVAGMDEQFF.

V gene TRBV25-1 combines with J gene TRBJ1-1; as DNA is missing, the TRBD1 call by TCRdb cannot be tested. Germline-derived CDR1 and CDR2 are MGHDK and SYGVNS. The CDR3 is made up of 18 amino acids. The CDR3 protein is CASSARESKATRHTEAFF. The full variable domain, its missing parts supplied by reference TRBV25-1 and TRBJ1-1, is EADIYQTPRYLVIGTGKKITLECSQTMGHDKMYWYQQDPGMELHLIHYSYGVNSTEKGDLSSESTVSRIRTEHFPLTLESARPSHTSQYLCASSARESKATRHTEAFFGQGTRLTVV.

V usage is TRBV2 and J usage is TRBJ2-5; TCRdb lists TRBD2, though no DNA is available to test this call. Germline V gene lookup returns CDR1 SNHLY and CDR2 FYNNEI. The CDR3 spans 18 residues. This CDR3 is CASSEWAMAAENQETQYF.

This chain connects TRBV27 to TRBJ2-1; the TRBD2 assignment by TCRdb is unverifiable without DNA. Germline V lookup: CDR1 MNHEY, CDR2 SMNVEV (reference sequence). The CDR3 length is 16 residues. This CDR3 reads CASGTQGGFSYNEQFF.

The V gene is TRBV6-5, the J gene TRBJ1-1; TCRdb gives TRBD1 as the D gene, but with no DNA this cannot be confirmed. The CDR3 extends over 14 amino acids. In germline, CDR1 is MNHEY, CDR2 SVGAGI. The CDR3 spells CASSSGGLDTEAFF.

The CDR3 protein is CASSPRGTQETQYF. This sequence joins TRBV12-3 or TRBV12-4 and TRBJ2-5; TCRdb names TRBD1, which stays unverified in the absence of DNA. This CDR3 has 14 amino acids.

CDR3 amino acids: CASSFLTGPTDTQYF. This chain links TRBV7-3 with TRBJ2-3; TCRdb proposes TRBD1, but this gene call is untestable without DNA. This CDR3 has 15 residues. Germline lookup yields CDR1 SGHTA and CDR2 FQGTGA.

V is TRBV12-3 or TRBV12-4 and J is TRBJ2-7. The CDR3 has 12 amino acids. The CDR3 here is CASSLEWGEQYF.

The CDR3 region is CSVLAGGWVGEAFF. This sequence joins TRBV29-1 and TRBJ1-1; TCRdb outputs TRBD1, but without DNA this stays unchecked. CDR1 is SQVTM and CDR2 is ANQGSEA in the germline V gene. The CDR3 has 14 amino acids.

This chain uses TRBV20-1 with TRBJ2-1; TCRdb's assignment of TRBD2 cannot be checked, as there is no DNA. The length of the CDR3 is 15 residues. In germline, CDR1 is DFQATT, CDR2 SNEGSKA (reference sequence). CDR3 amino acids: CSARAAAREYEEQFF.

V gene TRBV3-1 combines with J gene TRBJ2-1; there is no DNA to check the TCRdb D call of TRBD1. The CDR3 extends over 18 amino acids. Germline-derived CDR1 and CDR2 are LGHDT and YNNKEL (reference sequence). The chain's CDR3 is CASSQAPPGRKDYNEQFF.

The chain uses TRBV7-2 and TRBJ2-1; there is no DNA to check the TCRdb D call of TRBD2. CDR3 length: 16 residues. Germline loops: CDR1 SGHTA, CDR2 FQGNSA. CDR3 in amino acids: CASSWTSGSAYNEQFF.

J is TRBJ1-2 and V is TRBV10-1. Germline V gives CDR1 WNHNN, CDR2 SYGVQD (reference sequence). This CDR3 is built from 12 residues. The chain's CDR3 is CASSDGNYGCTF.

This rearrangement joins TRBV20-1 to TRBJ2-5; TCRdb names TRBD2, which stays unverified in the absence of DNA. There are 13 residues in the CDR3. The germline V gene has CDR1 DFQATT and CDR2 SNEGSKA (reference sequence). CDR3 amino acids: CSARDLEGETQYF.